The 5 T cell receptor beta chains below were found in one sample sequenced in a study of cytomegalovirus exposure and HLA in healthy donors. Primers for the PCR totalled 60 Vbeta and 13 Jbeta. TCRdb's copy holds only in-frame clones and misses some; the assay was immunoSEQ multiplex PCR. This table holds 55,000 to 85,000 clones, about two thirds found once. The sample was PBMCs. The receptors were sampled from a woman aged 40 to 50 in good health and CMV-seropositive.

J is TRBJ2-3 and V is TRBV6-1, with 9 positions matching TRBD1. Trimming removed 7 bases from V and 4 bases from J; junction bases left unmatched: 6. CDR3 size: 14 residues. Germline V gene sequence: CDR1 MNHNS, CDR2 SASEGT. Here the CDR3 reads CASKGTGIPDTQYF. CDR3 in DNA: TGTGCCAGCAAAGGGACAGGGATCCCAGATACGCAGTATTTT.

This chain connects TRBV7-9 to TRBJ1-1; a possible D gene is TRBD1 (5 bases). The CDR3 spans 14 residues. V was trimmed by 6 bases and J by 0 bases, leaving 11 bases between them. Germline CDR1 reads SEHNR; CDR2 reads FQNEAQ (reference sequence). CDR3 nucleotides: TGTGCCAGCAGGGTGGGGCTTTTGAACACTGAAGCTTTCTTT. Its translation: CASRVGLLNTEAFF.

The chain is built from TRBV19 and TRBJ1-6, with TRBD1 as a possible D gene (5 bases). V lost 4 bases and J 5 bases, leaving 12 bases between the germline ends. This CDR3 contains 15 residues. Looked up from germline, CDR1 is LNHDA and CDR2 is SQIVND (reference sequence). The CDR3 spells CASSKAGLHNSPLHF. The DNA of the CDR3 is TGTGCCAGTAGTAAGGCGGGACTCCATAATTCACCCCTCCACTTT. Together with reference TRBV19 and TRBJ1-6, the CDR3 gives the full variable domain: DGGITQSPKYLFRKEGQNVTLSCEQNLNHDAMYWYRQDPGQGLRLIYYSQIVNDFQKGDIAEGYSVSREKKESFPLTVTSAQKNPTAFYLCASSKAGLHNSPLHFGNGTRLTVT.

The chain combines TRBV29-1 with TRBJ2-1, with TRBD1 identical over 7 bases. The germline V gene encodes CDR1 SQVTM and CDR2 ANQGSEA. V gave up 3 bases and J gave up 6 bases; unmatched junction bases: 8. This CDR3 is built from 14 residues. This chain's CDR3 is CSVDMARDSNEQFF. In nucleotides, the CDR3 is TGCAGCGTTGATATGGCACGGGACAGCAATGAGCAGTTCTTC.

DNA of the CDR3: TGTGCCAGCAGCCGGGACAGTGGGGTTGGGCAGCCCCAGCATTTT. Amino acids: CASSRDSGVGQPQHF. The gene calls are TRBV27 and TRBJ1-5, with 7 bases lining up with TRBD1. Trimming removed 6 bases from V and 7 bases from J; junction bases left unmatched: 12. This CDR3 has 15 residues. Per germline, CDR1 MNHEY and CDR2 SMNVEV (reference sequence).